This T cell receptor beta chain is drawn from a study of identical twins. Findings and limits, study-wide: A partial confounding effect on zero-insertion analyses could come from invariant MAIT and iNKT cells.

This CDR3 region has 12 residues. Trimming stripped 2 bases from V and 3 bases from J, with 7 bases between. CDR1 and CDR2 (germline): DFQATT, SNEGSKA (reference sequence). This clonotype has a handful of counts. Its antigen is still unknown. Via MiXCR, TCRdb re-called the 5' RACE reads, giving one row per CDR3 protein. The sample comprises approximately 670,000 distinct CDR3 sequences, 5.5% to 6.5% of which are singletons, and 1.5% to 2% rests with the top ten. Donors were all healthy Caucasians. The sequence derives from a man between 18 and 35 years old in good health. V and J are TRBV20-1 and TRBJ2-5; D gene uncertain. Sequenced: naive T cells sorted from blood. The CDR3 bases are TGCAGTGCTAGATTGGCGGAAGAGACCCAGTACTTC. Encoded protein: CSARLAEETQYF.